This entry lists 19 T cell receptor beta chains sequenced from one sample in a study of blood T cell repertoires in COVID-19. Sequencing used immunoSEQ multiplex PCR; TCRdb keeps in-frame clones, though not all of them. Counted here are about 97,000 clones, roughly 84% occurring once; the ten biggest clones make up around 4%. Sequenced: peripheral blood. These receptors came from a human donor in a cohort sampled during active COVID-19.

In the case of this clone: The sample contains more than one DNA sequence encoding this CDR3. The rearrangement uses TRBV5-5 and TRBJ2-7; possibly TRBD1 for D (6 bases). The V end was cut by 2 bases, the J end by 0 bases, with 9 bases between. The CDR3 is 14 residues long. The germline gives CDR1 SGHKS, CDR2 YYEKEE (reference sequence). The DNA of the CDR3 is TGTGCCAGCAGCTTACAGGGTAGCTCCTACGAGCAGTACTTC. As protein: CASSLQGSSYEQYF.

The chain couples TRBV19 to TRBJ2-2, with 10 bases aligning to TRBD1. Germline trimming cut 5 bases from V and 2 bases from J; bases unmatched to any gene: 5. CDR1 is LNHDA and CDR2 is SQIVND in the germline V gene (reference sequence). The CDR3 has 16 residues. CDR3 nucleotide sequence: TGTGCCAGTAGTTCAGGGACAGGGGTTAACACCGGGGAGCTGTTTTTT. It translates to CASSSGTGVNTGELFF.

V usage is TRBV18 and J usage is TRBJ1-5; a possible D gene is TRBD1 (6 bases). The V end was cut by 4 bases, the J end by 6 bases, with 16 bases between. The CDR3 is made up of 15 amino acids. CDR1 KGHSH and CDR2 LQKENI come from the germline V gene. CDR3 coding DNA: TGTGCCAGCTCACTCGAACAGGGAATTGGTCAGCCCCAGCATTTT. It translates to CASSLEQGIGQPQHF.

As regards this clone: The same CDR3 also results from other DNA sequences found in this sample. The V gene is TRBV7-9, the J gene TRBJ1-1; a weak D match, TRBD1 (6 bases). Germline-derived CDR1 and CDR2 are SEHNR and FQNEAQ (reference sequence). The ends were cut back, 2 bases at V and 4 bases at J, with 11 bases in the middle. The CDR3 is made up of 14 amino acids. CDR3 residues: CASSLLGGGTEAFF. CDR3 bases: TGTGCCAGCAGCTTATTAGGGGGTGGCACTGAAGCTTTCTTT.

The chain uses TRBV7-9 and TRBJ2-7; D not certain. Germline assignment: CDR1 SEHNR and CDR2 FQNEAQ (reference sequence). Deletions cut 5 bases from V and 6 bases from J, with 11 bases between. This CDR3 is built from 12 residues. The CDR3 DNA is TGTGCCAGCAGCCTAGACTCATTCGAGCAGTACTTC. This encodes CASSLDSFEQYF.

The rearrangement uses TRBV7-2 and TRBJ1-5; D not certain. The germline CDR1 and CDR2 sequences are SGHTA and FQGNSA. The V gene lost 4 bases and the J gene lost 1 base, with 5 bases spanning the gap. CDR3 length: 13 residues. Written as DNA, the CDR3 is TGTGCCAGCAGCTCTCAGAGCAATCAGCCCCAGCATTTT. Translated, it gives CASSSQSNQPQHF.

This chain joins TRBV19 and TRBJ1-2; no clear D. With 5 bases removed from V and 4 bases from J, the gap between germline ends came to 11 bases. This CDR3 is 13 amino acids long. Germline loops: CDR1 LNHDA, CDR2 SQIVND (reference sequence). Here the CDR3 DNA reads TGTGCCAGTAGTGTCCCAGAAGTCTATGGCTACACCTTC. This encodes CASSVPEVYGYTF.

This chain's CDR3 is CATSRGLGLAGGPYEFF. The CDR3 DNA sequence: TGTGCCACCAGCAGAGGACTAGGACTAGCGGGGGGGCCTTACGAGTTCTTC. V is TRBV15 and J is TRBJ2-1, with 15 bases aligning to TRBD2. CDR1 is LNHNV and CDR2 is YYDKDF in the germline V gene (reference sequence). The CDR3 totals 17 residues. Germline trimming cut 1 base from V and 14 bases from J; bases unmatched to any gene: 12.

V is TRBV10-3 and J is TRBJ2-3, with D perhaps TRBD1 (6 bases). This CDR3 comprises 15 residues. Germline values: CDR1 ENHRY, CDR2 SYGVKD. Trimming pared 4 bases from V and 4 bases from J, leaving 15 bases between. CDR3: CAISGFRGPADTQYF. For the CDR3, the DNA is TGTGCCATCAGTGGGTTCAGGGGCCCCGCAGATACGCAGTATTTT.

The chain links TRBV7-3 to TRBJ2-6; 11 bases are a match to TRBD1. Germline V CDR1 and CDR2: SGHTA, FQGTGA. V lost 0 bases, J lost 3 bases, and 13 bases stayed unmatched. CDR3 length equals 21 residues. The CDR3 region has the DNA TGTGCCAGCAGCTTAACACCGGGTTTAAGGACAGGGGGCGATGGGGCCAACGTCCTGACTTTC. The encoded protein is CASSLTPGLRTGGDGANVLTF.

The rearrangement uses TRBV28 and TRBJ1-1; TRBD1 aligns across 10 bases. V shed 6 bases, J shed 0 bases, and the junction held 4 bases outside the gene matches. Germline CDR1 MDHEN, CDR2 SYDVKM. This CDR3 is built from 15 residues. CDR3 loop: CASRTGTGVNTEAFF. In DNA, the CDR3 is TGTGCCAGCAGAACCGGGACAGGGGTGAACACTGAAGCTTTCTTT.

This clone has just one count. The chain links TRBV15 to TRBJ1-1, with a tentative D call TRBD1 (5 bases). Germline loops: CDR1 LNHNV, CDR2 YYDKDF (reference sequence). The CDR3 runs to 14 residues. With 0 bases removed from V and 6 bases from J, the gap between germline ends came to 11 bases. The CDR3 is CATSRDLGGAEAFF. As DNA, the CDR3 is TGTGCCACCAGCAGAGATCTGGGGGGAGCTGAAGCTTTCTTT.

J is TRBJ1-6 and V is TRBV7-2; D is ambiguous. V shed 5 bases and J shed 4 bases, with 9 bases lying between them. The germline CDR1 and CDR2 sequences are SGHTA and FQGNSA. This CDR3 has 14 residues. In nucleotides, the CDR3 is TGTGCCAGCAGCCCGCCCGGGTATAATTCACCCCTCCACTTT. This translates into CASSPPGYNSPLHF.

The genes are TRBV6-6 and TRBJ2-5, with a possible D match to TRBD1 (6 bases). Germline V gene lookup returns CDR1 MNHNY and CDR2 SVGAGI (reference sequence). V lost 6 bases, J lost 4 bases, and 12 bases lay in between. The CDR3 has 13 amino acids. The CDR3: CASSPPGVETQYF. The CDR3 coding sequence is TGTGCCAGCAGCCCGCCAGGGGTAGAGACCCAGTACTTC.

This rearrangement joins TRBV7-2 to TRBJ1-1, with no clear D. CDR3 length equals 13 residues. The V gene's germline CDR1 is SGHTA and CDR2 FQGNSA. The V end was cut by 7 bases, the J end by 0 bases, with 9 bases between. For the CDR3, the DNA is TGTGCCAGCAATTTTATATTGAACACTGAAGCTTTCTTT. The encoded protein is CASNFILNTEAFF.

The J gene is TRBJ1-3, the V gene TRBV24-1; D remains unclear. Germline V gene lookup returns CDR1 KGHDR and CDR2 SFDVKD. Deletions cut 4 bases from V and 2 bases from J, with 23 bases between. CDR3 length equals 19 residues. This CDR3 reads CATSESRSGEGRPGNTIYF. As DNA, the CDR3 is TGTGCCACCAGTGAATCTCGTTCTGGCGAGGGAAGGCCTGGAAACACCATATATTTT.

The chain is built from TRBV1 and TRBJ1-5. TRBV1 is annotated as a pseudogene. The CDR3 extends over 16 amino acids. DNA of the CDR3: TGCACCAGCAGCCTTGGGGGGGGTCAGGGCTCTCAGCCCCAGCATTTT. It specifies CTSSLGGGQGSQPQHF.

This clone was detected only a few times. The rearrangement joins TRBV7-9 to TRBJ1-6, with a possible D match to TRBD1 (5 bases). CDR1 is SEHNR, CDR2 FQNEAQ, per germline (reference sequence). CDR3 length: 14 amino acids. V dropped 5 bases and J dropped 8 bases, with 13 bases sitting between them. The CDR3 protein is CASSTSGGDSPLHF. In DNA, the CDR3 is TGTGCCAGCAGCACTAGTGGGGGGGATTCACCCCTCCACTTT. The full variable domain, with the rest looked up from reference TRBV7-9 and TRBJ1-6, is DTGVSQNPRHKITKRGQNVTFRCDPISEHNRLYWYRQTLGQGPEFLTYFQNEAQLEKSRLLSDRFSAERPKGSFSTLEIQRTEQGDSAMYLCASSTSGGDSPLHFGNGTRLTVT.

The rearrangement joins TRBV28 to TRBJ2-3; D unresolved. This CDR3 has 14 amino acids. The V end was cut by 4 bases, the J end by 5 bases, with 13 bases between. The germline V gene has CDR1 MDHEN and CDR2 SYDVKM. Here the CDR3 reads CASSSSLNRDTQYF. In DNA form, the CDR3 reads TGTGCCAGCAGTTCGTCCCTAAACCGAGATACGCAGTATTTT.